Below, one T cell receptor beta chain is given with its context. Antigen specificity is unknown. The V end was cut by 4 bases, the J end by 2 bases, with 15 bases between. This CDR3 is 15 amino acids long. Germline V gives CDR1 LNHDA, CDR2 SQIVND (reference sequence). This sample is part of a study of T cell responses to AZD1222 COVID-19 vaccine. Study-level results: Clonal diversity was possibly underestimated; the donors were predominantly white British and more often female. Repertoire sampling happened only post peak T cell response. Just a handful of AZD1222 recipients were seropositive at baseline. Spike as a whole was targeted by vaccine-associated CD4 TCRs, dominant at 160-218 and 743-854.

The assay was immunoSEQ multiplex PCR, and TCRdb's table has in-frame clones only and misses some. The repertoire includes under 150,000 clones, 70% to 90% of them detected once, and 5% to 6.5% sits in the top ten. This TCR came from an adult in good health. The sample here was peripheral blood, taken on day 0 of AZD1222 vaccination. J is TRBJ2-7 and V is TRBV19, with D possibly being TRBD1 (8 bases). The CDR3 nucleotides read TGTGCCAGTAGTACACAGGGGGGGTTTGCCTACGAGCAGTACTTC. It encodes CASSTQGGFAYEQYF.